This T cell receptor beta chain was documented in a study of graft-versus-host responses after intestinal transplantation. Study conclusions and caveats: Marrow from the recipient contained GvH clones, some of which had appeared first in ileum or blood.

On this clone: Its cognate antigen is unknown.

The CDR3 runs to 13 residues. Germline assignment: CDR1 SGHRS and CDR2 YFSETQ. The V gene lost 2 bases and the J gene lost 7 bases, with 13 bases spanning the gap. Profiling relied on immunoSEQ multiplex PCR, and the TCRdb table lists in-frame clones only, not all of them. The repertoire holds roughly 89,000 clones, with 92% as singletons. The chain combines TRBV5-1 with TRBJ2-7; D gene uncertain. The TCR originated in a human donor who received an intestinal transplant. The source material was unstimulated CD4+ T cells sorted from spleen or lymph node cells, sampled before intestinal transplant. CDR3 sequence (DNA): TGCGCCAGCAGCTTAGGCCTTACCGGGGAGCAGTACTTC. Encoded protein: CASSLGLTGEQYF.